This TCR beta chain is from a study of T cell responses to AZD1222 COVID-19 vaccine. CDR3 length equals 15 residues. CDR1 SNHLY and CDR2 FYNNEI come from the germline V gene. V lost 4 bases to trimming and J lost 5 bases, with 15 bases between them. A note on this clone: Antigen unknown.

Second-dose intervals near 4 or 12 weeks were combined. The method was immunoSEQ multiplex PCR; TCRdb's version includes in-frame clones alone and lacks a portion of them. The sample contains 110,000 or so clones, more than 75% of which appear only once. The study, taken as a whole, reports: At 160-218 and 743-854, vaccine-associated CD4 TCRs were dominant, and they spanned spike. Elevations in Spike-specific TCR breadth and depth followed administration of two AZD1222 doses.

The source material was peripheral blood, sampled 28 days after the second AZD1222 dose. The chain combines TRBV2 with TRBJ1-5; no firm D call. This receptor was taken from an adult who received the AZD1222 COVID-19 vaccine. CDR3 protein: CASSVVGYGDQPQHF. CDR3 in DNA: TGTGCCAGCAGTGTGGTGGGGTATGGGGATCAGCCCCAGCATTTT.